This T cell receptor (beta chain) was found in a study of a mutant IDH1 vaccine in newly diagnosed glioma. The repertoire was sequenced with immunoSEQ multiplex PCR; TCRdb's copy has only in-frame clones and lacks some. Here the sample spans around 26,000 clones, about 70% being singletons. Regarding time point: week 11, during vaccination. The investigators gave 300 ug of mutant IDH1 20-mer peptide in each vaccine dose, together with topical imiquimod. A note on this clone: The antigen remains undetermined.

The V and J ends lost 6 bases and 5 bases, in that order; junction bases with no gene match: 6. The CDR3 is made up of 13 amino acids. Germline assignment: CDR1 LNHDA and CDR2 SQIVND (reference sequence). The TCR sequence derives from a man aged 18 to 35 with glioma. Some clones in this sample may be carry-over from other donors' samples. This sample comprised peripheral blood mononuclear cells (PBMCs), obtained from a glioma patient whose treatment included an IDH1 peptide vaccine. The gene calls are TRBV19 and TRBJ2-7; TRBD1 aligns across 8 bases. CDR3 bases: TGTGCCAGTAGCCCGGACAGGGACAACGAGCAGTACTTC. Translated: CASSPDRDNEQYF.